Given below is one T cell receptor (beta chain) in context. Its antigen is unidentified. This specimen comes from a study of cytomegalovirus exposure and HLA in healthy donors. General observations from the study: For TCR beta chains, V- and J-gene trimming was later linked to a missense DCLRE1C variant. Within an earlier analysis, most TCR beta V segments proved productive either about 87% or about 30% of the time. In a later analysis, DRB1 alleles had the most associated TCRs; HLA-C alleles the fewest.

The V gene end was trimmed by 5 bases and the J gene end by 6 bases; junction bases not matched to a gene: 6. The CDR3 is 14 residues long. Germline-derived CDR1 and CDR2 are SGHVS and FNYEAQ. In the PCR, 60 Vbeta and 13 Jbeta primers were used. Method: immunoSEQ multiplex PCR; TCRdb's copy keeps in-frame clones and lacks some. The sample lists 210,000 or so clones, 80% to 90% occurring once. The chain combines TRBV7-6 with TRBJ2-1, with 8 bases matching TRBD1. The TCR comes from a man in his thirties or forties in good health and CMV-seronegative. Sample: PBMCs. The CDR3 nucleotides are TGTGCCAGCAGCCCGGACAGGGTAGGCAATGAGCAGTTCTTC. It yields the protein CASSPDRVGNEQFF.